This T cell receptor (beta chain) was observed in a study of cytomegalovirus exposure and HLA in healthy donors. Looking at the study overall: Among about 380 genotyped donors, around 82% fell in the Caucasian-associated ancestry cluster.

PCR amplification relied on 60 Vbeta primers (plus 13 Jbeta primers). Clones were sequenced by immunoSEQ multiplex PCR, and TCRdb holds only the in-frame ones, with some missing. The data show tens of thousands of clones, with about 74% seen just once and approximately 16% held by the top ten. Notes on the study in general: HLA allele associations emerged for roughly 17,000 TCR beta sequences in a later analysis, at 0.05 false discovery rate. With high specificity and sensitivity, the classifier reportedly diagnosed cytomegalovirus status. The sole available immune exposure information was CMV serostatus.

Germline lookup yields CDR1 SNHLY and CDR2 FYNNEI. This CDR3 has 16 residues. V was clipped by 7 bases and J by 4 bases; unmatched bases: 9. Details on this clone: What it binds is not known.

What was sequenced was PBMCs. The chain combines TRBV2 with TRBJ2-1; 11 nucleotides align to TRBD2. The sequence came from a woman aged 50 to 60 in good health and CMV-seropositive. The CDR3 coding sequence is TGTGCCAGCACGGCGGGACTAGCGGCAGTATACAATGAGCAGTTCTTC. Its protein is CASTAGLAAVYNEQFF.